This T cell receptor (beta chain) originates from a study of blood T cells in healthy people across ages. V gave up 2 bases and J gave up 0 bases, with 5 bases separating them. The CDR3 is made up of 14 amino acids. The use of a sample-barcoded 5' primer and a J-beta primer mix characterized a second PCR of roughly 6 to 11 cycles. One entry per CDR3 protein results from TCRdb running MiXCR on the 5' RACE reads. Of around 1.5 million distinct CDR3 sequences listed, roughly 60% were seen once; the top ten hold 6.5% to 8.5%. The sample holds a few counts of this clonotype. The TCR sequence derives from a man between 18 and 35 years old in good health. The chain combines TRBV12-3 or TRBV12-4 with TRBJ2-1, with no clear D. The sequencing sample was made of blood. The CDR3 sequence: CASSLYNSYNEQFF. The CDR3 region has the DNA TGTGCCAGCAGTTTATATAACTCCTACAATGAGCAGTTCTTC.